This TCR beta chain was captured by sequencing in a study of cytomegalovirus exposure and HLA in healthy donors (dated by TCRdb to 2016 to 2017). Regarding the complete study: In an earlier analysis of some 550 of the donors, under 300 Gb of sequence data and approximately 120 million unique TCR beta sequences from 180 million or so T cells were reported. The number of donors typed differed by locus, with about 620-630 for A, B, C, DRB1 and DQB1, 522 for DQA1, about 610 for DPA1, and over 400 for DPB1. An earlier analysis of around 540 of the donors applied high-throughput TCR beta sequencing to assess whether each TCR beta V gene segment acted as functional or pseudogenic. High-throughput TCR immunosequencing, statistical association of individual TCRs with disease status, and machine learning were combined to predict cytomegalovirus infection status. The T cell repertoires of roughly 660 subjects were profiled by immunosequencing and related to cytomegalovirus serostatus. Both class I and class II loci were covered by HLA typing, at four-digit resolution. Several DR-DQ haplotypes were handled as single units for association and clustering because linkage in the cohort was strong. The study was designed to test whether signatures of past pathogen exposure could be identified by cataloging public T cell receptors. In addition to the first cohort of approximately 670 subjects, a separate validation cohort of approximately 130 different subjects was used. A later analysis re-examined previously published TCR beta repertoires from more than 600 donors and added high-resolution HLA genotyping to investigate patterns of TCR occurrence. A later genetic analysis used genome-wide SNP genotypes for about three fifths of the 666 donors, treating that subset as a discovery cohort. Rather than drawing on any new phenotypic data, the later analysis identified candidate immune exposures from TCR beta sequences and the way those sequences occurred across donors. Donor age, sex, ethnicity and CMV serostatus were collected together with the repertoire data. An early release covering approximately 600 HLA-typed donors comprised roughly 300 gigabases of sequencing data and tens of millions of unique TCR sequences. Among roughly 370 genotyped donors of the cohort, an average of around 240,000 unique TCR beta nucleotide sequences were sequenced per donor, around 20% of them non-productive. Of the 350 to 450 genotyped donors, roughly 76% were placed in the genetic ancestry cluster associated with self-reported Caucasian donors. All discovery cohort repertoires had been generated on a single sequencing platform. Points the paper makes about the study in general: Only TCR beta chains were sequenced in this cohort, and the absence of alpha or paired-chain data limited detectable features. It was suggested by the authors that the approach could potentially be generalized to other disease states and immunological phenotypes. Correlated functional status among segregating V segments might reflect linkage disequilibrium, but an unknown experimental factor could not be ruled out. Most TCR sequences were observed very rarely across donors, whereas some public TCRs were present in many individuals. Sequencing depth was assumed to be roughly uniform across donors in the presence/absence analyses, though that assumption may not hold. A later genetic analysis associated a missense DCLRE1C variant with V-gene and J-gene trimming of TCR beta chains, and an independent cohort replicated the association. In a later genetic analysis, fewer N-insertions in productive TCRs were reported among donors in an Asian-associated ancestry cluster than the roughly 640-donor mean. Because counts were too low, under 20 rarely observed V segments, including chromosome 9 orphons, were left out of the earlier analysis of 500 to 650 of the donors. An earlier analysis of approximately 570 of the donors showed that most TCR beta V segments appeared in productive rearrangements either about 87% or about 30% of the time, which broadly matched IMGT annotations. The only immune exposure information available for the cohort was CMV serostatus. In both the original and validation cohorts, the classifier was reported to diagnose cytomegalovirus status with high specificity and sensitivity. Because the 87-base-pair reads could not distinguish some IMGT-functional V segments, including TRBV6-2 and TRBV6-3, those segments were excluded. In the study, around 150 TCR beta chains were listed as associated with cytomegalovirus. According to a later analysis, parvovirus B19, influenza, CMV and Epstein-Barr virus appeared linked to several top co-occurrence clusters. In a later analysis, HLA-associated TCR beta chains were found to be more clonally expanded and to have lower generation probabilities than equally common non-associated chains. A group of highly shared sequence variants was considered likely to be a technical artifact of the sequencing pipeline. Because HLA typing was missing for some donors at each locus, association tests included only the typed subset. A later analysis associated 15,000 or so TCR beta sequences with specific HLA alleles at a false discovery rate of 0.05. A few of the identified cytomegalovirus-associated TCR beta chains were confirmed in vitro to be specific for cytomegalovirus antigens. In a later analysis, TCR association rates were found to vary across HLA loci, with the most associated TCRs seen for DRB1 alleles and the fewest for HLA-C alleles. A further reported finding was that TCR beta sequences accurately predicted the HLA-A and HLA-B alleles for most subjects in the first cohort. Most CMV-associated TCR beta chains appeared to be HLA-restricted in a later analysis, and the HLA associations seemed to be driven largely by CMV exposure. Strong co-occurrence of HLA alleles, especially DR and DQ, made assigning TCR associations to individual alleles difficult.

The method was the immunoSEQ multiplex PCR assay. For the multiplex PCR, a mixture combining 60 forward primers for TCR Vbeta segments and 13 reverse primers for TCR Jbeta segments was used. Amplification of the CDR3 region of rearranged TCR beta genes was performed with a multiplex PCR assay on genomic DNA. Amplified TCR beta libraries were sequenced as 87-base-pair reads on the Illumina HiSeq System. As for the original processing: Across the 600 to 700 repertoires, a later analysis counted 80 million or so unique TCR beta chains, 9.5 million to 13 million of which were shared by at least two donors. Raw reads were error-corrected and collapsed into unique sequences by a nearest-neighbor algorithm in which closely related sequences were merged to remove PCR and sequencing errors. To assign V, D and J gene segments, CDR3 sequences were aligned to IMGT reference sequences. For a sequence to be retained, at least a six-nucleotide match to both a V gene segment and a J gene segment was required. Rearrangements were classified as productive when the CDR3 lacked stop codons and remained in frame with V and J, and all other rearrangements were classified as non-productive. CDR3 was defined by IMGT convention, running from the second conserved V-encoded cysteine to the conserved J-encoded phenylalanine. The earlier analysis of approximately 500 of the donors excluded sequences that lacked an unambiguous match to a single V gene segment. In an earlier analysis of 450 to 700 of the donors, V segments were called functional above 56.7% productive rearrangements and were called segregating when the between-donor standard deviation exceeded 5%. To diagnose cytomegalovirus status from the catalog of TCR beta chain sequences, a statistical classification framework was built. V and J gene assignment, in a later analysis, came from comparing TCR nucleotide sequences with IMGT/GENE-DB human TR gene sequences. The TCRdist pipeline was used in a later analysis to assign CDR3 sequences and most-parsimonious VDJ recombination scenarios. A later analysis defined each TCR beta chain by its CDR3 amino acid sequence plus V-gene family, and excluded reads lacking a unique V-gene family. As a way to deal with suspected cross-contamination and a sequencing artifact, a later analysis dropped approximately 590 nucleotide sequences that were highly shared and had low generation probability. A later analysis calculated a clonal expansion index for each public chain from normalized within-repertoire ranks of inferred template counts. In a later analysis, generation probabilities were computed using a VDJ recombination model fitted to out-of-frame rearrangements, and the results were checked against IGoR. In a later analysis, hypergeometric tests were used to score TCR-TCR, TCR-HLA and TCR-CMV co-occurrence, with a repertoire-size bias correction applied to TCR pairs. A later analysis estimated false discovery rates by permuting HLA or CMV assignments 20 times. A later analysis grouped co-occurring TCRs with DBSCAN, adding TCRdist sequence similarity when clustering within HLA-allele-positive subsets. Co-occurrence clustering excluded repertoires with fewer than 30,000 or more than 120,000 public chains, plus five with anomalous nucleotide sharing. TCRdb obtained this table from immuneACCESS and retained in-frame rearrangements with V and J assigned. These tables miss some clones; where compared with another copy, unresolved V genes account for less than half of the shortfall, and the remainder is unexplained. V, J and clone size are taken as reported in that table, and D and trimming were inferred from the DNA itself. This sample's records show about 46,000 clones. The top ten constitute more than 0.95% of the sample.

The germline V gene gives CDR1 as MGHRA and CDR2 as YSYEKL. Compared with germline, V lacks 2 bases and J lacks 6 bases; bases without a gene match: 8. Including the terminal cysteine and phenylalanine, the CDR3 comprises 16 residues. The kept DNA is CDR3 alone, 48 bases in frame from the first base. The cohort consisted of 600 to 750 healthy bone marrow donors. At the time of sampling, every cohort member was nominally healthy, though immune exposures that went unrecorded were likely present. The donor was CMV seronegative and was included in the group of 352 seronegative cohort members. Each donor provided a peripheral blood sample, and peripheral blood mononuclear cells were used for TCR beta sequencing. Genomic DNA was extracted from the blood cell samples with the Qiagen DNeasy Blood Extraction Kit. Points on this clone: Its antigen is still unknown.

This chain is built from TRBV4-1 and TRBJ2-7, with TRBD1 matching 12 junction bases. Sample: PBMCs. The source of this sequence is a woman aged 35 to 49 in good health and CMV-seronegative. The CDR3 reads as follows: CASSQPRDRGRCEQYF. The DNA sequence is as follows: TGCGCCAGCAGCCAACCCAGGGACAGGGGGCGGTGCGAGCAGTACTTC.